Listed here are 10 T cell receptor beta chains from one sample, sequenced in a study of blood T cell repertoires in COVID-19. Generated by immunoSEQ multiplex PCR, the TCRdb table keeps only in-frame clones and is missing some. The sample shows about 310,000 clones, roughly 91% of them seen only once. Sequencing input: peripheral blood. The receptors here all came from a man aged 45-65 years with active or convalescent COVID-19.

The genes are TRBV6-1 and TRBJ1-2; D is uncertain. V gave up 6 bases and J gave up 7 bases, with 12 bases separating them. CDR1 and CDR2 (germline): MNHNS, SASEGT. The CDR3 loop spans 12 amino acids. CDR3 nucleotides: TGTGCCAGCAGCCTAGTTGATTCTGGCTACACCTTC. It translates to CASSLVDSGYTF.

The chain combines TRBV11-1 with TRBJ2-7, with D possibly being TRBD1 (6 bases). This CDR3 spans 15 amino acids. V lost 3 bases to trimming and J lost 0 bases, with 12 bases between them. The germline CDR1 and CDR2 sequences are SGHAT and FQDESV (reference sequence). For the CDR3, the DNA is TGTGCCAGCAGCTTCTCGGGACACCTCTCCTACGAGCAGTACTTC. The encoded protein is CASSFSGHLSYEQYF.

The CDR3 is CASSYEWNGEAGYTF. In nucleotides, the CDR3 is TGTGCCAGCAGTTACGAGTGGAACGGGGAGGCTGGCTACACCTTC. The genes are TRBV6-6 and TRBJ1-2; D gene ambiguous. Germline CDR1 and CDR2: MNHNY and SVGAGI (reference sequence). The CDR3 is made up of 15 amino acids. Trimming shortened V by 2 bases and J by 7 bases, and 17 bases separated the two germline ends.

The rearrangement links TRBV27 to TRBJ1-2; perhaps TRBD1 as D (6 bases). The CDR3 runs 14 residues. Germline CDR1 and CDR2: MNHEY and SMNVEV (reference sequence). With 4 bases removed from V and 4 bases from J, the gap between germline ends came to 13 bases. The CDR3 region is CASSSTGISYGYTF. DNA for the CDR3: TGTGCCAGCAGTTCTACAGGGATATCCTATGGCTACACCTTC.

The chain employs TRBV7-2 and TRBJ2-1; D gene uncertain. V was shortened by 1 base and J by 2 bases, with 9 bases between the two germline ends. The CDR3 runs to 15 residues. CDR1 is SGHTA, CDR2 FQGNSA, per germline. The CDR3 DNA sequence: TGTGCCAGCAGCTTAGGGCTCCCAACCTACAATGAGCAGTTCTTC. Translation: CASSLGLPTYNEQFF.

The gene calls are TRBV4-1 and TRBJ2-1; 15 nucleotides match TRBD2. The CDR3 spans 15 residues. Trimming took 3 bases from V and 10 from J; bases not matched to a gene: 4. Germline lookup yields CDR1 MGHRA and CDR2 YSYEKL. The CDR3, as DNA: TGCGCCAGCAGCCACAGAGGACTAGCGGGGGGGGAGCAGTTCTTC. Amino acid sequence: CASSHRGLAGGEQFF.

This rearrangement joins TRBV18 to TRBJ2-7; 8 nucleotides line up with TRBD1. Germline V gene data show CDR1 as KGHSH and CDR2 as LQKENI. J was trimmed by 6 bases and V by 3 bases; bases with no gene match: 4. The CDR3 extends over 13 amino acids. CDR3 nucleotides: TGTGCCAGCTCACCCCCTCAGGGGGCCGAGCAGTACTTC. It encodes CASSPPQGAEQYF.

The chain couples TRBV11-1 to TRBJ2-7; the match to TRBD2 covers 7 bases. Germline CDR1 is SGHAT and CDR2 is FQDESV (reference sequence). The J segment lost 5 bases and the V segment lost 1 base, leaving 8 bases of the junction unmatched. The CDR3 is made up of 15 amino acids. The CDR3 region is CASSLEGGAMHEQYF. CDR3 DNA: TGTGCCAGCAGCTTAGAGGGAGGGGCCATGCACGAGCAGTACTTC.

This clone showed up just once. The V gene is TRBV5-4, the J gene TRBJ2-5, with 7 bases aligning to TRBD2. In germline, CDR1 is SGHNT, CDR2 YYREEE (reference sequence). The CDR3 has 15 amino acids. With 4 bases clipped from V and 3 bases from J, the junction kept 9 bases outside the gene matches. This chain's CDR3 is CASSDKRAGEETQYF. The DNA of the CDR3 is TGTGCCAGCAGCGACAAACGCGCGGGAGAAGAGACCCAGTACTTC.

This clone was picked up one time. The chain is built from TRBV7-3 and TRBJ2-5; 11 bases line up with TRBD2. Trimming cost V 3 bases and J 9 bases; bases outside gene matches: 9. The CDR3 has 15 amino acids. Germline lookup yields CDR1 SGHTA and CDR2 FQGTGA. CDR3 nucleotide sequence: TGTGCCAGCAGCTTGGACCCGGGACTAGCGGTTCCCCAGTACTTC. This gives the protein CASSLDPGLAVPQYF.